This TCR beta chain was observed in a study of T-cell reconstitution after alpha-beta-depleted transplantation in children. General study points: The study traced high day-60 TCRbeta diversity in some patients to surviving recipient T cells and thymic progenitors. The study reportedly traced alpha-beta T cells about two months after transplant to several hundred expanded graft clones.

The authors prepared the TCRbeta library with unique molecular identifiers. TCRdb processed the PCR reads anew with MiXCR; each CDR3 protein has one entry. Here the sample spans 450,000 to 550,000 distinct CDR3 sequences, about an eighth being singletons. In this sample, this clonotype turned up a few times. The antigen is not known. Trimming at V came to 8 bases and at J to 4 bases, leaving 6 bases not matched to a gene. The length of the CDR3 is 13 residues. CDR1 and CDR2 from the germline V gene are SGHAT and FQNNGV. This TCR derives from a female patient aged 2-9 years who had a stem cell transplant for aplastic anemia, so the T cells may come from the graft donor. V and J are TRBV11-2 and TRBJ2-3, with 7 bases fitting TRBD1. Sample: PBMCs, mostly from graft donor cells, taken 180 days after TCRalphabeta/CD19-depleted stem cell transplant. The CDR3 DNA follows: TGTGCCAGCGTATTGACAGGGTCAGATACGCAGTATTTT. This encodes CASVLTGSDTQYF.